This TCR beta chain was retrieved from a study of shared clonotypes between healthy human individuals. For the study at large: CD8 memory received one plate per donor, CD8 naive two, CD4 memory three and CD4 naive three. Whole-study findings and limits: Four donors held approximately 5% of naive CD4 clonotypes in common.

A remark on this clone: Its antigen is currently unknown. At the DNA level, this CDR3 is encoded by other sequences in the same sample as well.

Replicate PCRs run on sorted subsets employed 200 to 250 ng DNA, roughly 30,000 T cell genomes. Libraries were prepared by immunoSEQ multiplex PCR; TCRdb keeps only in-frame clonotypes and omits some of them. The data hold about 1.1 million clones, with around 78% observed a single time. The CDR3 totals 13 residues. The germline V gene encodes CDR1 SEHNR and CDR2 FQNEAQ (reference sequence). The germline V and J ends were trimmed by 2 bases and 3 bases, with 7 bases remaining between them. Naive CD45RA+ and memory CD45RA-negative subsets were split from CD4+ cells. The gene calls are TRBV7-9 and TRBJ1-1, with D uncertain. This TCR was sampled from a young man in good health. Some clones in this sample may be carry-over from other donors' samples. Sequenced material: memory CD4+ T cells from PBMCs. Subset described: CD45RA-negative fraction. CDR3 loop: CASSLSGDTEAFF. The CDR3 coding sequence is TGTGCCAGCAGCTTAAGTGGAGACACTGAAGCTTTCTTT.